What follows are 2 T cell receptor beta chains derived from one specimen sequenced in a study of tumor-infiltrating lymphocytes in glioblastoma multiforme. TCRB libraries came from RNA via three nested multiplex PCR rounds. One entry per CDR3 protein results from TCRdb running MiXCR on the multiplex PCR reads. In the table there are nearly 15,000 distinct CDR3 sequences, under 85% of which are singletons. Sequencing input: brain tumor tissue. Source of these receptors: a male donor with glioblastoma.

This clonotype appeared once. The chain joins TRBV6-1 to TRBJ2-7, with D maybe TRBD2 (6 bases). Looked up from germline, CDR1 is MNHNS and CDR2 is SASEGT. V was pared by 8 bases and J by 2 bases, with 16 bases between. The CDR3 sequence is 14 residues long. The CDR3 DNA sequence: TGTGCCAGCTCCTCTTCGGGGGAGGCCTACGAGCAGTACTTC. It specifies CASSSSGEAYEQYF.

This clonotype was counted at least ten times. V usage is TRBV20-1 and J usage is TRBJ2-5; 10 bases fit TRBD2. Germline values: CDR1 DFQATT, CDR2 SNEGSKA (reference sequence). The CDR3 is made up of 15 amino acids. The V gene end was trimmed by 0 bases and the J gene end by 7 bases; junction bases not matched to a gene: 8. The chain's CDR3 is CSARDLGLAEGTQYF. The CDR3 coding sequence is TGCAGTGCTAGAGATCTTGGACTAGCGGAAGGGACCCAGTACTTC.